A selection of T cell receptor beta chains follows, all from one sample in a study of T cell changes during pregnancy in multiple sclerosis. Here immunoSEQ multiplex PCR was the method, and the copy in TCRdb shows in-frame clones only, minus some. The table lists around 60,000 clones, roughly 92% of them singletons. The sequences come from peripheral blood, collected in the third trimester of pregnancy. These receptors were collected from a female donor in good health, enrolled as a control in a pregnancy study. Each CDR3 is given with its conserved first and last residue. A D gene is named only where the DNA matches it firmly. Size values are once, few and many counts, or a class for expanded clones, and some rows have none.

size: NA
D: NA
J: TRBJ1-2
V: TRBV27
CDR3: CASTRTEGSGYTF
DNA: TGTGCCAGCACCCGAACCGAAGGGAGCGGCTACACCTTC

size: NA
D: NA
J: TRBJ1-4
V: TRBV4-3
CDR3: CASSQGRSNEKLFF
DNA: TGCGCCAGCAGCCAAGGTCGGAGTAATGAAAAACTGTTTTTT

size: NA
D: NA
J: TRBJ2-7
V: TRBV19
CDR3: CASSPGREQYF
DNA: TGTGCCAGTAGTCCGGGGAGGGAGCAGTACTTC

size: NA
D: TRBD1
J: TRBJ2-5
V: TRBV10-3
CDR3: CAISSTGDETQYF
DNA: TGTGCCATCAGTTCAACAGGGGACGAGACCCAGTACTTC

size: NA
D: TRBD2
J: TRBJ2-5
V: TRBV10-1
CDR3: CASRSSGRAREPLGETQYF
DNA: TGCGCCAGCAGGTCTAGCGGGAGGGCCAGAGAGCCCTTAGGAGAGACCCAGTACTTC

size: NA
D: TRBD2
J: TRBJ2-5
V: TRBV27
CDR3: CASSKRERGETQYF
DNA: TGTGCCAGCAGTAAGCGGGAGCGGGGGGAGACCCAGTACTTC

size: few
D: NA
J: TRBJ1-1
V: TRBV10-3
CDR3: CAISTGTEAFF
DNA: TGTGCCATCAGCACAGGGACTGAAGCTTTCTTT

size: NA
D: TRBD1
J: TRBJ2-2
V: TRBV7-2
CDR3: CASSLKGPLSGTVAGELFF
DNA: TGTGCCAGCAGCTTAAAAGGTCCCCTGTCCGGGACAGTGGCCGGGGAGCTGTTTTTT

size: NA
D: TRBD2
J: TRBJ2-3
V: TRBV5-5
CDR3: CASSSPPGTSEGDTQYF
DNA: TGTGCCAGCAGCTCTCCCCCCGGGACTAGCGAGGGAGATACGCAGTATTTT

size: once
D: NA
J: TRBJ1-2
V: TRBV14
CDR3: CASTPGGFGYGYTF
DNA: TGTGCCAGCACCCCGGGAGGGTTTGGCTATGGCTACACCTTC

size: NA
D: TRBD2
J: TRBJ2-7
V: TRBV4-1
CDR3: CASSQHPIPVAGGPSEQYF
DNA: TGCGCCAGCAGCCAACACCCGATCCCGGTAGCGGGAGGGCCGAGCGAGCAGTACTTC

size: once
D: TRBD2
J: TRBJ2-1
V: TRBV9
CDR3: CASSASGTSYNEQFF
DNA: TGTGCCAGCAGCGCAAGCGGGACCTCATACAATGAGCAGTTCTTC

size: once
D: TRBD1
J: TRBJ2-5
V: TRBV4-3
CDR3: CASSHTGGGKTQYF
DNA: TGCGCCAGCAGCCACACAGGGGGCGGAAAGACCCAGTACTTC

size: NA
D: NA
J: TRBJ1-2
V: TRBV4-3
CDR3: CASSQDVRDPRYGYTF
DNA: TGCGCCAGCAGCCAAGATGTGAGGGATCCTCGCTATGGCTACACCTTC

size: NA
D: TRBD2
J: TRBJ2-3
V: TRBV7-8
CDR3: CASSLTYARGGLRTDTQYF
DNA: TGTGCCAGCAGCCTAACATATGCGCGGGGGGGCCTACGCACAGATACGCAGTATTTT

size: NA
D: NA
J: TRBJ1-1
V: TRBV7-6
CDR3: CASSLVGSAEAFF
DNA: TGTGCCAGCAGCTTAGTTGGCAGTGCTGAAGCTTTCTTT

size: NA
D: NA
J: TRBJ2-7
V: TRBV28
CDR3: CASSLLTLPYEQYF
DNA: TGTGCCAGCAGTCTCCTGACACTCCCCTACGAGCAGTACTTC

size: NA
D: NA
J: TRBJ1-2
V: TRBV4-3
CDR3: CASSQDGGVDYGYTF
DNA: TGCGCCAGCAGCCAAGACGGCGGAGTTGATTATGGCTACACCTTC

size: once
D: NA
J: TRBJ2-7
V: TRBV6-1
CDR3: CASSEADNEQYF
DNA: TGTGCCAGCAGTGAGGCGGATAACGAGCAGTACTTC

size: NA
D: NA
J: TRBJ1-1
V: TRBV10-3
CDR3: CAISGAKRQAGESNTEAFF
DNA: TGTGCCATCAGTGGGGCAAAGAGACAGGCGGGCGAATCGAACACTGAAGCTTTCTTT

size: NA
D: NA
J: TRBJ1-2
V: TRBV29-1
CDR3: CSVEQGLNYGYTF
DNA: TGCAGCGTTGAGCAGGGGCTAAACTATGGCTACACCTTC

size: once
D: TRBD2
J: TRBJ2-7
V: TRBV7-6
CDR3: CASSSSSGDSYEQYF
DNA: TGTGCCAGCAGCTCTTCTAGCGGGGACTCCTACGAGCAGTACTTC

size: once
D: TRBD1
J: TRBJ2-7
V: TRBV5-1
CDR3: CASSLSDRSSYEQYF
DNA: TGCGCCAGCAGCCTGTCGGACAGGAGCTCCTACGAGCAGTACTTC

size: once
D: NA
J: TRBJ2-1
V: TRBV7-3
CDR3: CASSPGGLDEQFF
DNA: TGTGCCAGCAGCCCCGGAGGGTTGGATGAGCAGTTCTTC

size: NA
D: NA
J: TRBJ1-6
V: TRBV6-5
CDR3: CASSYSTGDNSPLHF
DNA: TGTGCCAGCAGTTACTCGACAGGCGATAATTCACCCCTCCACTTT

size: NA
D: NA
J: TRBJ2-7
V: TRBV25-1
CDR3: CASRNSGSYEQYF
DNA: TGTGCCAGCAGAAATAGCGGCTCCTACGAGCAGTACTTC

size: NA
D: TRBD2
J: TRBJ2-1
V: TRBV5-1
CDR3: CASSFAGDLNEQFF
DNA: TGCGCCAGCAGCTTCGCGGGGGACCTCAATGAGCAGTTCTTC

size: NA
D: NA
J: TRBJ1-1
V: TRBV6-5
CDR3: CASSYSKPGGNTEAFF
DNA: TGTGCCAGCAGTTACTCGAAACCGGGGGGGAACACTGAAGCTTTCTTT

size: NA
D: NA
J: TRBJ1-5
V: TRBV5-6
CDR3: CASSGSGEQPQHF
DNA: TGTGCCAGCAGCGGGTCCGGGGAGCAGCCCCAGCATTTT